The 22 T cell receptor beta chains reported below all come from one sample, sequenced in a study of stem cell transplantation in POMP-related autoinflammatory disease. The data were produced by immunoSEQ multiplex PCR, yet TCRdb's version contains in-frame clones alone and is incomplete. The sample holds 1,000 to 1,500 clones, about 83% seen once. Specimen: CD4+ follicular helper T cells (Tfh) from PBMCs, collected before stem cell transplantation. The receptors stem from a human donor with POMP-related autoinflammation and immune dysregulation (PRAID).

CDR3 loop: CASSRNRGLLYEQYF. CDR3 DNA: TGTGCCAGCAGTCGAAACAGGGGTCTCCTCTACGAGCAGTACTTC. The genes are TRBV6-9 and TRBJ2-7; 7 nucleotides match TRBD1. Germline V CDR1 and CDR2: MNHGY, SVAAGI. This CDR3 region has 15 residues. V shed 5 bases, J shed 3 bases, and the junction held 10 bases outside the gene matches.

This clone was detected only a few times. V is TRBV4-2 and J is TRBJ1-6; D perhaps matches TRBD1 (6 bases). CDR3 length: 15 amino acids. V lost 0 bases and J lost 7, with 10 bases in between. Germline values: CDR1 LGHNA, CDR2 YNFKEQ. CDR3 region: CASSQEWGANSPLHF. Here the CDR3 DNA reads TGTGCCAGCAGCCAAGAGTGGGGGGCGAATTCACCCCTCCACTTT.

This chain joins TRBV5-1 and TRBJ2-5; D unresolved. Trimming took off 1 base at V and 5 bases at J, with 9 bases between the two ends. The CDR3 extends over 13 amino acids. The germline V gene has CDR1 SGHRS and CDR2 YFSETQ. CDR3: CASSLRPDETQYF. The CDR3 region has the DNA TGCGCCAGCAGCTTGCGCCCGGATGAGACCCAGTACTTC.

This chain links TRBV19 with TRBJ2-7; a weak D match, TRBD1 (5 bases). The CDR3 is 16 amino acids. V was shortened by 1 base and J by 6 bases, with 19 bases between the two germline ends. The germline V gene encodes CDR1 LNHDA and CDR2 SQIVND (reference sequence). CDR3 in amino acids: CASSIGRVEVAPEQYF. In DNA form, the CDR3 reads TGTGCCAGTAGTATAGGCAGGGTTGAGGTAGCACCCGAGCAGTACTTC.

This clone appeared a single time. The J gene is TRBJ1-2, the V gene TRBV5-5; TRBD1 might be the D (6 bases). V was shortened by 4 bases and J by 3 bases, with 13 bases between the two germline ends. The CDR3 consists of 14 residues. Germline loops: CDR1 SGHKS, CDR2 YYEKEE (reference sequence). The CDR3 region is CASSLRGWDYGYTF. The CDR3 bases are TGTGCCAGCAGCCTCAGGGGTTGGGACTATGGCTACACCTTC.

The chain carries TRBV5-6 and TRBJ2-1; TRBD1 matches 9 bases. The CDR3 extends over 16 amino acids. Germline trimming cut 2 bases from V and 8 bases from J; bases unmatched to any gene: 11. Germline assignment: CDR1 SGHDT and CDR2 YYEEEE. As DNA, the CDR3 is TGTGCCAGCAGCTTATACCGGGACAGGGCTCGCGATGAGCAGTTCTTC. This translates into CASSLYRDRARDEQFF.

A few counts support this clone. The chain links TRBV7-8 to TRBJ1-2, with 7 bases lining up with TRBD1. Germline CDR1 and CDR2: SGHVS and FQNEAQ. The V gene end was trimmed by 4 bases and the J gene end by 5 bases; junction bases not matched to a gene: 10. The CDR3 loop spans 15 amino acids. CDR3 coding DNA: TGTGCCAGCAGCTGCTGGACAGGAGACAGGTATGGCTACACCTTC. Translation: CASSCWTGDRYGYTF.

In this sample, this clone turned up a few times. The genes are TRBV5-1 and TRBJ1-2; D gene uncertain. Germline CDR1 is SGHRS and CDR2 is YFSETQ. The V gene lost 2 bases and the J gene lost 8 bases, with 13 bases spanning the gap. CDR3 length: 13 residues. The chain's CDR3 is CASSFIEGIGYTF. The CDR3 DNA is TGCGCCAGCAGCTTCATTGAGGGTATCGGCTACACCTTC.

The gene calls are TRBV6-4 and TRBJ1-5; weak D call: TRBD1 (5 bases). Trimming shortened V by 3 bases and J by 3 bases, and 6 bases separated the two germline ends. The CDR3 has 13 amino acids. Germline-derived CDR1 and CDR2 are MRHNA and SNTAGT. CDR3 amino acids: CASSEGTNQPQHF. CDR3 DNA sequence: TGTGCCAGCAGTGAGGGGACCAATCAGCCCCAGCATTTT.

The rearrangement uses TRBV2 and TRBJ2-1, with D unclear. Germline V gene data show CDR1 as SNHLY and CDR2 as FYNNEI. The length of the CDR3 is 15 residues. The V end was cut by 2 bases, the J end by 6 bases, with 14 bases between. In nucleotides, the CDR3 is TGTGCCAGCAGTGAACTAGAGGTGGGGTCCAATGAGCAGTTCTTC. Amino acids: CASSELEVGSNEQFF.

This sequence joins TRBV15 and TRBJ2-7; TRBD2 agrees at 12 bases. This CDR3 has 16 residues. V dropped 0 bases and J dropped 5; count of bases not matched to a gene: 5. Germline CDR1 LNHNV, CDR2 YYDKDF (reference sequence). CDR3 protein: CATSRDFRLAGDEQYF. CDR3 DNA sequence: TGTGCCACCAGCAGAGATTTTCGACTAGCGGGGGACGAGCAGTACTTC.

The V and J genes are TRBV9 and TRBJ2-3; D gene unclear. Looked up from germline, CDR1 is SGDLS and CDR2 is YYNGEE. This CDR3 is 15 amino acids long. The V gene lost 0 bases and the J gene lost 5 bases, with 13 bases spanning the gap. CDR3 coding DNA: TGTGCCAGCAGCGTAGATGCGGATAGTGGAGATACGCAGTATTTT. Translated: CASSVDADSGDTQYF.

V gene TRBV29-1 combines with J gene TRBJ2-7; 7 bases are a match to TRBD1. Germline values: CDR1 SQVTM, CDR2 ANQGSEA. The V and J ends lost 6 bases and 6 bases, in that order; junction bases with no gene match: 8. The CDR3 runs 12 residues. The CDR3 DNA reads as TGCAGCGTACGAACAGGGGTGAGCGAGCAGTACTTC. Its translation is CSVRTGVSEQYF.

The chain employs TRBV5-1 and TRBJ2-1; possible D gene TRBD2, 6 bases. The CDR3 length is 17 residues. Per germline, CDR1 SGHRS and CDR2 YFSETQ. Deletions cut 1 base from V and 2 bases from J, with 16 bases between. The CDR3 is CASSLRAGHDTYNEQFF. DNA of the CDR3: TGCGCCAGCAGCTTGAGAGCGGGCCACGACACCTACAATGAGCAGTTCTTC. The variable domain in full, completed from reference TRBV5-1 and TRBJ2-1, reads KAGVTQTPRYLIKTRGQQVTLSCSPISGHRSVSWYQQTPGQGLQFLFEYFSETQRNKGNFPGRFSGRQFSNSRSEMNVSTLELGDSALYLCASSLRAGHDTYNEQFFGPGTRLTVL.

V gene TRBV18 combines with J gene TRBJ2-7, with no clear D. Trimming removed 1 base from V and 5 bases from J, with 6 bases in between. Germline CDR1 reads KGHSH; CDR2 reads LQKENI. This CDR3 contains 12 residues. The CDR3: CASSPRSHEQYF. The DNA of the CDR3 is TGTGCCAGCTCACCACGTTCCCACGAGCAGTACTTC.

This sequence joins TRBV9 and TRBJ1-1, with 8 bases fitting TRBD1. Trimming took 4 bases from V and 0 from J; bases not matched to a gene: 5. The CDR3 has 15 amino acids. The germline CDR1 and CDR2 sequences are SGDLS and YYNGEE. The CDR3 DNA is TGTGCCAGCAGCTCCCACAGGGGGATGAACACTGAAGCTTTCTTT. Amino acid sequence: CASSSHRGMNTEAFF.

The V and J genes are TRBV28 and TRBJ2-5, with 8 bases that match TRBD1. The V and J ends lost 6 bases and 3 bases, in that order; junction bases with no gene match: 9. Germline-derived CDR1 and CDR2 are MDHEN and SYDVKM. This CDR3 is built from 15 residues. The CDR3 DNA sequence: TGTGCCAGCAGACCGACAGGGGTGGGCGAAGAGACCCAGTACTTC. This sequence encodes CASRPTGVGEETQYF. The full variable domain, rest sourced from reference TRBV28 and TRBJ2-5, is DVKVTQSSRYLVKRTGEKVFLECVQDMDHENMFWYRQDPGLGLRLIYFSYDVKMKEKGDIPEGYSVSREKKERFSLILESASTNQTSMYLCASRPTGVGEETQYFGPGTRLLVL.

The chain is built from TRBV28 and TRBJ1-2, with D uncertain. Per the germline V gene, CDR1 is MDHEN and CDR2 is SYDVKM. V was trimmed by 2 bases and J by 8 bases, leaving 12 bases between them. The CDR3 is made up of 13 amino acids. CDR3 loop: CASSLRESVGYTF. CDR3 sequence (DNA): TGTGCCAGCAGTTTAAGGGAATCAGTGGGCTACACCTTC.

A single count supports this clone. The rearrangement uses TRBV6-5 and TRBJ1-3, with D tentatively TRBD1 (6 bases). Trimming stripped 5 bases from V and 0 bases from J, with 11 bases between. The CDR3 length is 15 residues. Germline V gives CDR1 MNHEY, CDR2 SVGAGI. This CDR3 is CASSHRVSSGNTIYF. The CDR3 region has the DNA TGTGCCAGCAGTCACAGGGTCTCCTCTGGAAACACCATATATTTT.

The chain joins TRBV19 to TRBJ1-2, with D unresolved. Germline V CDR1 and CDR2: LNHDA, SQIVND (reference sequence). Trimming took 7 bases from V and 2 from J, leaving 17 bases between them. This CDR3 has 15 residues. CDR3 in DNA: TGTGCCAGTACCCGACCGGCCGGCAGGAACTATGGCTACACCTTC. Protein product: CASTRPAGRNYGYTF.

The genes are TRBV5-8 and TRBJ1-1, with D uncertain. V lost 3 bases and J 6 bases, leaving 12 bases between the germline ends. CDR1 is SGHTS, CDR2 YDEGEE, per germline. The CDR3 consists of 13 residues. The CDR3, as DNA: TGTGCCAGCAGCTCCCTGCCGGGCTCTGAAGCTTTCTTT. The encoded protein is CASSSLPGSEAFF.

This clone occurred a few times. This sequence joins TRBV11-3 and TRBJ1-6; D ambiguous. The V end was cut by 2 bases, the J end by 7 bases, with 6 bases between. CDR1 is SGHNT, CDR2 YENEEA, per germline. This CDR3 has 13 residues. This chain's CDR3 is CASSLSENSPLHF. CDR3 bases: TGTGCCAGCAGCTTATCCGAGAATTCACCCCTCCACTTT. Together with reference TRBV11-3 and TRBJ1-6, the CDR3 gives the full variable domain: EAGVVQSPRYKIIEKKQPVAFWCNPISGHNTLYWYLQNLGQGPELLIRYENEEAVDDSQLPKDRFSAERLKGVDSTLKIQPAELGDSAVYLCASSLSENSPLHFGNGTRLTVT.